The 26 T cell receptor beta chains below come from one sample, sequenced in a study of blood T cell repertoires in COVID-19. The assay was immunoSEQ multiplex PCR, and TCRdb's table has in-frame clones only and misses some. The sample records 250,000 to 300,000 clones, around 90% being singletons. Sequencing was done on a sample of PBMCs or T cells enriched from blood (not recorded which). Receptor source: a woman in her 40s who had recovered from COVID-19.

V gene TRBV5-1 combines with J gene TRBJ1-1; 12 bases match TRBD1. This CDR3 is built from 15 residues. The germline V gene has CDR1 SGHRS and CDR2 YFSETQ. Germline trimming cut 1 base from V and 4 bases from J; bases unmatched to any gene: 2. The CDR3 loop reads CASSLLGQGATEAFF. The CDR3, as DNA: TGCGCCAGCAGCTTGCTGGGACAGGGGGCCACTGAAGCTTTCTTT.

The chain uses TRBV12-3 or TRBV12-4 and TRBJ2-7; D unclear. The CDR3 consists of 12 residues. V was clipped by 2 bases and J by 6 bases, with 8 bases between them. CDR3 bases: TGTGCCAGCAGTTTATTAGAGTCCGAGCAGTACTTC. It encodes CASSLLESEQYF.

The chain joins TRBV7-2 to TRBJ1-2; tentatively, D is TRBD1 (5 bases). Trimming removed 2 bases from V and 6 bases from J, with 16 bases in between. CDR3 size: 15 residues. From germline, CDR1 is SGHTA and CDR2 FQGNSA. This CDR3 is CASSLLGPAGDGYTF. As DNA, the CDR3 is TGTGCCAGCAGCTTACTGGGGCCGGCGGGGGATGGCTACACCTTC.

The rearrangement uses TRBV7-2 and TRBJ2-1; 7 bases are a match to TRBD1. The germline V gene encodes CDR1 SGHTA and CDR2 FQGNSA. The CDR3 has 13 residues. V lost 2 bases to trimming and J lost 7 bases; unmatched junction nucleotides: 2. Here the CDR3 reads CASSLQGQNEQFF. Here the CDR3 DNA reads TGTGCCAGCAGCTTACAGGGACAGAATGAGCAGTTCTTC.

The V gene is TRBV6-5, the J gene TRBJ2-4; the D gene is possibly TRBD1 (6 bases). Germline V gene sequence: CDR1 MNHEY, CDR2 SVGAGI. Trimming took 4 bases from V and 4 from J, leaving 8 bases between them. The CDR3 loop spans 13 amino acids. DNA for the CDR3: TGTGCCAGCAGTTTTGACAGGAAAAACATTCAGTACTTC. Residues: CASSFDRKNIQYF.

CDR3 DNA: TGTGCCAGCAGCTTAACGGGCAACAGGGCAAATTCACCCCTCCACTTT. Its protein is CASSLTGNRANSPLHF. The J gene is TRBJ1-6, the V gene TRBV7-3, with a tentative D call TRBD1 (6 bases). V was trimmed by 0 bases and J by 7 bases, leaving 13 bases between them. The CDR3 has 16 amino acids. Germline CDR1 SGHTA, CDR2 FQGTGA.

This clone was seen a few times. The V gene is TRBV23-1, the J gene TRBJ1-6; TRBD1 agrees at 10 bases. TRBV23-1 is filed as an ORF, its function uncertain. J lost 8 bases, V lost 0 bases, and 1 base had no gene match. CDR3 length: 15 residues. The CDR3 DNA sequence: TGCGCCAGCAGTCAATCCGGGACAGGGGATTCACCCCTCCACTTT. This encodes CASSQSGTGDSPLHF.

The chain joins TRBV5-5 to TRBJ1-6; 7 bases line up with TRBD1. Germline CDR1 reads SGHKS; CDR2 reads YYEKEE (reference sequence). The CDR3 is made up of 14 amino acids. V was pared by 5 bases and J by 7 bases, with 6 bases of the junction left unmatched. The CDR3 protein is CASRRGTANSPLHF. DNA of the CDR3: TGTGCCAGCAGACGTGGGACAGCAAATTCACCCCTCCACTTT.

The chain joins TRBV7-9 to TRBJ2-2; 8 bases match TRBD2. This CDR3 is built from 17 residues. V was clipped by 4 bases and J by 3 bases; unmatched bases: 10. Germline V gene sequence: CDR1 SEHNR, CDR2 FQNEAQ (reference sequence). The CDR3 is CASSSRLAGGDTGELFF. For the CDR3, the DNA is TGTGCCAGCAGCTCACGACTAGCCGGGGGGGACACCGGGGAGCTGTTTTTT.

CDR3 sequence reads: CASSPVREGDEQYF. In DNA, the CDR3 is TGTGCCAGCAGCCCCGTCCGGGAGGGGGACGAGCAGTACTTC. This chain links TRBV7-2 with TRBJ2-7, with TRBD2 matching over 8 bases. Unmatched junction bases numbered 8, after V lost 5 bases and J lost 5 bases. CDR1 is SGHTA, CDR2 FQGNSA, per germline. CDR3 length: 14 residues.

The genes are TRBV19 and TRBJ1-2, with 8 positions matching TRBD1. V was clipped by 3 bases and J by 4 bases; unmatched bases: 13. From germline, CDR1 is LNHDA and CDR2 SQIVND (reference sequence). The CDR3 extends over 17 amino acids. CDR3 residues: CASSISGTGNYVYGYTF. As DNA, the CDR3 is TGTGCCAGTAGTATTTCCGGGACAGGCAACTATGTCTATGGCTACACCTTC.

This chain links TRBV19 with TRBJ1-2; TRBD1 agrees at 7 bases. The germline V gene encodes CDR1 LNHDA and CDR2 SQIVND (reference sequence). The CDR3 has 12 residues. V lost 8 bases, J lost 4 bases, and 4 bases stayed unmatched. The CDR3 spells CASYDRVYGYTF. CDR3 nucleotide sequence: TGTGCCAGTTACGACAGGGTCTATGGCTACACCTTC.

The chain joins TRBV10-3 to TRBJ2-1, with D perhaps TRBD2 (7 bases). V lost 3 bases and J lost 10, with 16 bases in between. The CDR3 has 14 residues. Germline CDR1 ENHRY, CDR2 SYGVKD. The CDR3 coding sequence is TGTGCCATCAGTGACCCCCGGGGGGCGGCCGAGCAGTTCTTC. Protein sequence: CAISDPRGAAEQFF.

The CDR3 DNA reads as TGTGCCAGCAGCGCCGCAGGGGGCATGAACACTGAAGCTTTCTTT. Encoded protein: CASSAAGGMNTEAFF. The rearrangement links TRBV9 to TRBJ1-1, with 8 bases identical to TRBD1. This CDR3 contains 15 residues. Trimming at V came to 3 bases and at J to 0 bases, leaving 4 bases not matched to a gene. CDR1 is SGDLS, CDR2 YYNGEE, per germline. Full variable domain (missing parts from reference TRBV9 and TRBJ1-1): DSGVTQTPKHLITATGQRVTLRCSPRSGDLSVYWYQQSLDQGLQFLIQYYNGEERAKGNILERFSAQQFPDLHSELNLSSLELGDSALYFCASSAAGGMNTEAFFGQGTRLTVV.

The chain uses TRBV6-5 and TRBJ1-4; 9 positions match TRBD1. Looked up from germline, CDR1 is MNHEY and CDR2 is SVGAGI. The trim removed 6 bases at V and 8 bases at J, leaving 7 bases unmatched. The CDR3 has 14 residues. The CDR3 coding sequence is TGTGCCAGCAGGCCGACAGGGGGAGACGAAAAACTGTTTTTT. Residues: CASRPTGGDEKLFF.

The chain uses TRBV4-1 and TRBJ2-3; a possible D gene is TRBD2 (6 bases). Trimming left V 4 bases short and J 5 bases short, with 19 bases between. CDR1 MGHRA and CDR2 YSYEKL come from the germline V gene. This CDR3 is 16 amino acids long. The CDR3 bases are TGCGCCAGCAGCCCCTTGACTAGGGTGCGGGGAGATACGCAGTATTTT. Its protein product is CASSPLTRVRGDTQYF.

The chain recombines TRBV5-1 with TRBJ2-7; TRBD1 aligns across 8 bases. V lost 2 bases, J lost 7 bases, and 8 bases stayed unmatched. The CDR3 runs 14 residues. The germline V gene has CDR1 SGHRS and CDR2 YFSETQ. CDR3 DNA: TGCGCCAGCAGCTTTGGACAGGGCAGGGAGGAGCAGTACTTC. Translation: CASSFGQGREEQYF.

This clone was recorded only once. This chain links TRBV5-4 with TRBJ1-1; possibly TRBD1 for D (5 bases). The CDR3 covers 13 residues. Germline-derived CDR1 and CDR2 are SGHNT and YYREEE (reference sequence). V was pared by 3 bases and J by 1 base, with 7 bases between. DNA of the CDR3: TGTGCCAGCAGCTCGACAGCGAACACTGAAGCTTTCTTT. Protein sequence: CASSSTANTEAFF.

The chain has TRBV6-2 or TRBV6-3 and TRBJ2-1, with 9 bases identical to TRBD1. V dropped 4 bases and J dropped 3; count of bases not matched to a gene: 4. The germline V gene has CDR1 MNHEY and CDR2 SVGEGT. The CDR3 totals 15 residues. The CDR3 reads CASSSWTGDYNEQFF. The CDR3 DNA sequence: TGTGCCAGCAGTTCTTGGACAGGGGACTACAATGAGCAGTTCTTC.

The chain combines TRBV25-1 with TRBJ2-2; TRBD2 is a possible D gene (6 bases). V was cut by 6 bases and J by 1 base, with 6 bases left in between. CDR1 is MGHDK and CDR2 is SYGVNS in the germline V gene. The CDR3 runs to 13 residues. The CDR3 sequence: CASRGGNTGELFF. CDR3 in DNA: TGTGCCAGCAGGGGGGGGAACACCGGGGAGCTGTTTTTT. The entire variable domain, with the rest obtained from reference TRBV25-1 and TRBJ2-2, is as follows: EADIYQTPRYLVIGTGKKITLECSQTMGHDKMYWYQQDPGMELHLIHYSYGVNSTEKGDLSSESTVSRIRTEHFPLTLESARPSHTSQYLCASRGGNTGELFFGEGSRLTVL.

V is TRBV4-1 and J is TRBJ1-5, with 7 nucleotides matching TRBD1. Germline V gene lookup returns CDR1 MGHRA and CDR2 YSYEKL. CDR3 length equals 15 residues. V was pared by 0 bases and J by 6 bases, with 5 bases of the junction left unmatched. CDR3 in DNA: TGCGCCAGCAGCCAAGAGGACAGGCGTAGTCAGCCCCAGCATTTT. It encodes CASSQEDRRSQPQHF.

The CDR3 DNA sequence: TGTGCCAGCAGCTTAGGCCTAGCCTTCGCCAGGGAGCTGTTTTTT. It specifies CASSLGLAFARELFF. The chain is built from TRBV9 and TRBJ2-2, with a weak D call TRBD2 (5 bases). V was cut by 4 bases and J by 9 bases, with 19 bases left in between. The germline V gene encodes CDR1 SGDLS and CDR2 YYNGEE. This CDR3 has 15 residues.

This clone was counted only a few times. The chain is built from TRBV5-8 and TRBJ1-5, with TRBD1 identical over 8 bases. The CDR3 totals 16 residues. V lost 4 bases and J lost 1; bases outside the gene matches: 7. Germline-derived CDR1 and CDR2 are SGHTS and YDEGEE. CDR3 nucleotides: TGTGCCAGCAGCCAGGGGACAGGAACGAGCAATCAGCCCCAGCATTTT. It codes for CASSQGTGTSNQPQHF.

In its sample, this clone was seen once. This chain connects TRBV27 to TRBJ2-7, with 9 bases identical to TRBD1. This CDR3 is 12 amino acids long. Germline lookup yields CDR1 MNHEY and CDR2 SMNVEV (reference sequence). The J segment lost 3 bases and the V segment lost 6 bases, leaving 0 bases of the junction unmatched. The CDR3 nucleotides read TGTGCCAGCAGGGGACAGGGCTACGAGCAGTACTTC. Protein sequence: CASRGQGYEQYF.

CDR3 sequence (DNA): TGTGCCAGCAGTGAAGCCGGGACAGGCTTTGAAAAACTGTTTTTT. This gives the protein CASSEAGTGFEKLFF. The chain couples TRBV25-1 to TRBJ1-4, with TRBD1 matching 8 bases. The germline gives CDR1 MGHDK, CDR2 SYGVNS. Losses at the gene ends were 2 bases for V and 7 bases for J; bases not matched to a gene: 6. CDR3 length: 15 amino acids.

This chain uses TRBV3-1 (or the pseudogene TRBV3-2) with TRBJ1-6, with a weak D call TRBD1 (6 bases). Trimming shortened V by 4 bases and J by 0 bases, and 19 bases separated the two germline ends. CDR3 size: 19 residues. Germline V gene sequence: CDR1 LGHDT, CDR2 YNNKEL (reference sequence). The CDR3 here is CASSRNEYRAGSYNSPLHF. The CDR3 nucleotides are TGTGCCAGCAGCCGCAACGAGTACAGGGCAGGCTCCTATAATTCACCCCTCCACTTT.